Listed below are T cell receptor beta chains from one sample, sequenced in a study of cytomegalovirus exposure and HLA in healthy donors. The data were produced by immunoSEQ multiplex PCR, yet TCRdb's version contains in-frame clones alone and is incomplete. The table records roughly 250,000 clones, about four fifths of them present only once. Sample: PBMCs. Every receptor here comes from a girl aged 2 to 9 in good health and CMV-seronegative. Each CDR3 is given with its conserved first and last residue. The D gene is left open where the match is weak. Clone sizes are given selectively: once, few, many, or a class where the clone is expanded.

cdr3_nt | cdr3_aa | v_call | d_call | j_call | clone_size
TGTGCCACCAGCAGAGATTTAGGGACACCTATCGAACCCCAGCATTTT | CATSRDLGTPIEPQHF | TRBV15 | NA | TRBJ1-5 | NA
TGTGCCAGCAGTGCGCAGGCTTTCAATCAGCCCCAGCATTTT | CASSAQAFNQPQHF | TRBV6-1 | NA | TRBJ1-5 | NA
TGTGCCAGCAGCTTGGGACAGGTGGGCGAGCAGTACTTC | CASSLGQVGEQYF | TRBV5-4 | NA | TRBJ2-7 | few
TGTGCCAGCAGTTTATGGGAACAGGGGACTGATGGCTACACCTTC | CASSLWEQGTDGYTF | TRBV28 | TRBD1 | TRBJ1-2 | NA
TGCAGCGTTGGGCTAGCGGATAGCACAGATACGCAGTATTTT | CSVGLADSTDTQYF | TRBV29-1 | TRBD2 | TRBJ2-3 | NA
TGTGCCAGCAGTTTACTACGGGAGCTGTTTTTT | CASSLLRELFF | TRBV28 | NA | TRBJ2-2 | NA
TGTGCCAGTAGTATAGCCCTAGGAGGGCGGGTGGCCTACAATGAGCAGTTCTTC | CASSIALGGRVAYNEQFF | TRBV19 | NA | TRBJ2-1 | NA
TGTGCCAGTAGTAGGCTGGCGGGGGCCACCTACGAGCAGTACTTC | CASSRLAGATYEQYF | TRBV19 | NA | TRBJ2-7 | NA
TGTGCCAGCAGCTCCGACCGGCGCGTGGGGGCCACTGAAGCTTTCTTT | CASSSDRRVGATEAFF | TRBV5-5 | NA | TRBJ1-1 | NA
TGTGCCAGTAGGAATCCGGGACACAACTATGGCTACACCTTC | CASRNPGHNYGYTF | TRBV19 | NA | TRBJ1-2 | NA
TGCGCCAGCAGCTCGGGACAGCCGGATCAGCCCCAGCATTTT | CASSSGQPDQPQHF | TRBV5-1 | TRBD1 | TRBJ1-5 | NA
TGTGCTAGTGGTTTTGGGCTAGCGGGAAGGAATGAGCAGTTCTTC | CASGFGLAGRNEQFF | TRBV12-5 | TRBD2 | TRBJ2-1 | NA
TGTGCCTGGAGTTCAAGGGGGCGCCTCTCCTACGAGCAGTACTTC | CAWSSRGRLSYEQYF | TRBV30 | TRBD1 | TRBJ2-7 | few
TGTGCCAGCTCCCAAGCTGTCACAGATACGCAGTATTTT | CASSQAVTDTQYF | TRBV18 | NA | TRBJ2-3 | few
TGTGCCAGCAGTTACGGTTTGGGAGATCAGCCCCAGCATTTT | CASSYGLGDQPQHF | TRBV6-5 | NA | TRBJ1-5 | NA
TGTGCCAGCTCACCCAGGACAGCCAACACCGGGGAGCTGTTTTTT | CASSPRTANTGELFF | TRBV18 | NA | TRBJ2-2 | NA
TGCTCTGGACAGCGGACCTACGAGCAGTACTTC | CSGQRTYEQYF | TRBV20-1 | NA | TRBJ2-7 | NA
TGTGCCAGCAGTCTGACAGGGGCGAAGACCCAGTACTTC | CASSLTGAKTQYF | TRBV27 | TRBD1 | TRBJ2-5 | few
TGCAGCGCGAGCTCCTACAATGAGCAGTTCTTC | CSASSYNEQFF | TRBV29-1 | NA | TRBJ2-1 | NA
TGCAGCGTTGCCTCGGGACAGCAGCTTGAAGCTTTCTTT | CSVASGQQLEAFF | TRBV29-1 | TRBD1 | TRBJ1-1 | NA
TGCGCCAGCAGCTTGGCCGGGGACAGGGTAACGCCGAACACTGAAGCTTTCTTT | CASSLAGDRVTPNTEAFF | TRBV5-1 | TRBD1 | TRBJ1-1 | once
TGTGCCAGCAGCTCGAGACAGGGCCGACTGTTTTTT | CASSSRQGRLFF | TRBV7-9 | TRBD1 | TRBJ1-4 | NA
TGTGCCAGCAGTAGAAGCGGGGGGGGCGTAGATACGCAGTATTTT | CASSRSGGGVDTQYF | TRBV2 | TRBD2 | TRBJ2-3 | NA
TGCGCCAGCAGCCCGAGAGCAACTAATGAAAAACTGTTTTTT | CASSPRATNEKLFF | TRBV5-1 | NA | TRBJ1-4 | NA
TGTGCCAGCAGCTTATCCCTGGGACAGGACTCCTACAATGAGCAGTTCTTC | CASSLSLGQDSYNEQFF | TRBV13 | TRBD1 | TRBJ2-1 | NA
TGTGCCAGCAGTCCCGCAGGGGGGAACTATGGCTACACCTTC | CASSPAGGNYGYTF | TRBV28 | TRBD1 | TRBJ1-2 | NA
TGTGCCAGCAGCGTAGGGTCTACAGTGAACACTGAAGCTTTCTTT | CASSVGSTVNTEAFF | TRBV9 | NA | TRBJ1-1 | NA
TGTGCCAGCAGATCGTCGGCCGGGACAGGGACGTCCTACGAGCAGTACTTC | CASRSSAGTGTSYEQYF | TRBV7-9 | TRBD1 | TRBJ2-7 | NA
TGTGCCAGCAGCAACGACAGGAACTCCTACAATGAGCAGTTCTTC | CASSNDRNSYNEQFF | TRBV5-4 | NA | TRBJ2-1 | NA
TGTGCCAGCAGTTTTCAGGGGATCGGCACAGATACGCAGTATTTT | CASSFQGIGTDTQYF | TRBV6-5 | NA | TRBJ2-3 | NA
TGTGCCAGTAATGAACTTGGACAGGGGGACTATGGCTACACCTTC | CASNELGQGDYGYTF | TRBV19 | TRBD1 | TRBJ1-2 | NA
TGTGCCAGCAGCCCGGTATCCTATCTCTACGAGCAGTACTTC | CASSPVSYLYEQYF | TRBV6-1 | NA | TRBJ2-7 | once
TGCAGTGCTAGCGGGAGGTGGGAGCAGTACTTC | CSASGRWEQYF | TRBV20-1 | TRBD2 | TRBJ2-5 | NA
TGTGCCAGCAGCTTGGAGAAGCCCAAAAACATTCAGTACTTC | CASSLEKPKNIQYF | TRBV7-9 | NA | TRBJ2-4 | NA
TGTGCCAGCGGGGGGACAGGGGGCGCTTACAATGAGCAGTTCTTC | CASGGTGGAYNEQFF | TRBV28 | TRBD1 | TRBJ2-1 | NA
TGCGCCAGCAGCTTGGAGGGCAGGGTGGCAGATACGCAGTATTTT | CASSLEGRVADTQYF | TRBV5-1 | NA | TRBJ2-3 | NA
TGTGCCAGCAGTTCGACAGGGGAGGCGAACACTGAAGCTTTCTTT | CASSSTGEANTEAFF | TRBV28 | TRBD1 | TRBJ1-1 | NA
TGTGCCAGCAGCGGAGGGACACAAGTTCGCCGCTCTGGAAACACCATATATTTT | CASSGGTQVRRSGNTIYF | TRBV9 | NA | TRBJ1-3 | NA
TGTGCCATCAGTGATGGACAGGGTCGGAGCTCCTACAATGAGCAGTTCTTC | CAISDGQGRSSYNEQFF | TRBV10-3 | TRBD1 | TRBJ2-1 | NA
TGCGCCAGCAGCCATCAACTAGCTCCCGGGGAGCTGTTTTTT | CASSHQLAPGELFF | TRBV4-1 | NA | TRBJ2-2 | NA
TGTGCCAGCAGTCCCGGGACTAGTCTCACAGATACGCAGTATTTT | CASSPGTSLTDTQYF | TRBV7-6 | TRBD2 | TRBJ2-3 | NA
TGTGCCAGCAGCACTCTAGCGGGAGCCGGGGAGCTGTTTTTT | CASSTLAGAGELFF | TRBV7-6 | TRBD2 | TRBJ2-2 | NA
TGTGCCTGGAGTACAGGCATGAACACTGAAGCTTTCTTT | CAWSTGMNTEAFF | TRBV30 | NA | TRBJ1-1 | NA
TGCGCCAGCAGCCAAGGGACTAGCGCGTCCTACGAGCAGTACTTC | CASSQGTSASYEQYF | TRBV4-1 | TRBD2 | TRBJ2-7 | NA
TGTGCCAGCAGCGAGCGGGGGTACCGGATCTCTGGGGCCAACGTCCTGACTTTC | CASSERGYRISGANVLTF | TRBV28 | TRBD2 | TRBJ2-6 | NA
TGCGCCAGCAGCTTACAGGGGGGCGAGCAGTACTTC | CASSLQGGEQYF | TRBV5-1 | TRBD1 | TRBJ2-7 | NA
TGTGCCAGCAGTCTCACAGGGGGCAACGATCCTAACTATGGCTACACCTTC | CASSLTGGNDPNYGYTF | TRBV28 | TRBD1 | TRBJ1-2 | NA
TGTGCCAGCAGCCCGGCCTACGGGACAGGGGATCATAATTCACCCCTCCACTTT | CASSPAYGTGDHNSPLHF | TRBV7-3 | TRBD1 | TRBJ1-6 | NA
TGTGCCAGCAGGCTTGACAGGACCGCTAACTATGGCTACACCTTC | CASRLDRTANYGYTF | TRBV6-5 | NA | TRBJ1-2 | NA
TGTGCCAGCAGCGCCACCGGGACAGGTTCCTACGAGCAGTACTTC | CASSATGTGSYEQYF | TRBV7-6 | TRBD1 | TRBJ2-7 | NA
TGCAGCGTGAATACGGGACAGAGAGGCGAAAAACTGTTTTTT | CSVNTGQRGEKLFF | TRBV29-1 | TRBD1 | TRBJ1-4 | NA
TGTGCCAGTAGTATAGCCCGGGATCAGTCCTACGAGCAGTACTTC | CASSIARDQSYEQYF | TRBV19 | NA | TRBJ2-7 | NA
TGTGCCAGCAGTTTGCCAGGGGGCGGCTATGGCTACACCTTC | CASSLPGGGYGYTF | TRBV28 | TRBD1 | TRBJ1-2 | NA
TGTGCCAGCAGCTTAGATCCGGGACTAGCGGAGACCCAGTACTTC | CASSLDPGLAETQYF | TRBV7-2 | TRBD2 | TRBJ2-5 | NA